This passage covers 25 T cell receptor beta chains from one sample sequenced in a study of T cell responses to AZD1222 COVID-19 vaccine. Profiled with immunoSEQ multiplex PCR; TCRdb holds only in-frame clones, not every one. The sample lists tens of thousands of clones; more than 70% were seen once. The material was peripheral blood, obtained on day 0 of AZD1222 vaccination. These receptors originate from an adult in good health.

V and J are TRBV3-1 (or the pseudogene TRBV3-2) and TRBJ1-1; unclear D gene. The V end was cut by 7 bases, the J end by 0 bases, with 12 bases between. The CDR3 loop spans 14 amino acids. Per the germline V gene, CDR1 is LGHDT and CDR2 is YNNKEL (reference sequence). The CDR3 sequence: CASTPHGVNTEAFF. The CDR3 DNA reads as TGTGCCAGCACCCCTCATGGGGTGAACACTGAAGCTTTCTTT.

The chain recombines TRBV27 with TRBJ1-4; 11 nucleotides align to TRBD1. Germline V gene data show CDR1 as MNHEY and CDR2 as SMNVEV (reference sequence). This CDR3 has 15 residues. After removal of 3 bases from V and 7 bases from J, the junction contained 4 bases not matched to a gene. The CDR3 region is CASSFGQGASEKLFF. The CDR3 bases are TGTGCCAGCAGTTTTGGACAGGGGGCCAGTGAAAAACTGTTTTTT. The full variable domain, completed using reference TRBV27 and TRBJ1-4, is EAQVTQNPRYLITVTGKKLTVTCSQNMNHEYMSWYRQDPGLGLRQIYYSMNVEVTDKGDVPEGYKVSRKEKRNFPLILESPSPNQTSLYFCASSFGQGASEKLFFGSGTQLSVL.

The V and J genes are TRBV7-2 and TRBJ2-3; 11 nucleotides match TRBD2. This CDR3 is 16 amino acids long. Trimming at V came to 4 bases and at J to 7 bases, leaving 10 bases not matched to a gene. Per the germline V gene, CDR1 is SGHTA and CDR2 is FQGNSA. CDR3 residues: CASSSPTSGAIHTQYF. The CDR3 region has the DNA TGTGCCAGCAGCTCGCCGACTAGCGGGGCCATTCATACGCAGTATTTT.

The chain carries TRBV12-5 and TRBJ2-2; no clear D gene. This CDR3 has 13 residues. The germline V gene has CDR1 LGHNT and CDR2 FRNRAP. V lost 1 base to trimming and J lost 2 bases, with 2 bases between them. In nucleotides, the CDR3 is TGTGCTAGTGGTTTGGGTAACACCGGGGAGCTGTTTTTT. Amino acid sequence: CASGLGNTGELFF.

The rearrangement joins TRBV6-7 to TRBJ1-2; 8 bases are shared with TRBD1. TRBV6-7 is classed as an ORF, of uncertain function. V lost 6 bases to trimming and J lost 6 bases; unmatched junction nucleotides: 18. This CDR3 comprises 17 residues. The CDR3 nucleotides read TGTGCCAGCAGAGGGGGGACAGGCCCTTCCCTAGGAAATGGCTACACCTTC. As protein: CASRGGTGPSLGNGYTF.

This chain connects TRBV29-1 to TRBJ2-5; no clear D. Germline V lookup: CDR1 SQVTM, CDR2 ANQGSEA. Between the trimmed V and J ends, which lost 3 bases and 5 bases, there was a span of 13 bases. The CDR3 has 13 amino acids. The CDR3 region is CSVETSVGETQYF. CDR3 DNA sequence: TGCAGCGTTGAGACCTCGGTGGGGGAGACCCAGTACTTC. Full variable domain (outside the CDR3, taken from reference TRBV29-1 and TRBJ2-5): SAVISQKPSRDICQRGTSLTIQCQVDSQVTMMFWYRQQPGQSLTLIATANQGSEATYESGFVIDKFPISRPNLTFSTLTVSNMSPEDSSIYLCSVETSVGETQYFGPGTRLLVL.

The chain links TRBV29-1 to TRBJ2-7; possibly TRBD2 for D (6 bases). The CDR3 loop spans 13 amino acids. The germline CDR1 and CDR2 sequences are SQVTM and ANQGSEA. V was cut by 4 bases and J by 3 bases, with 13 bases left in between. CDR3 nucleotides: TGCAGCGTTGGGGCTAGCGTTTACTACGAGCAGTACTTC. It is translated as CSVGASVYYEQYF.

The chain carries TRBV6-5 and TRBJ1-5, with D perhaps matching TRBD1 (6 bases). Germline V CDR1 and CDR2: MNHEY, SVGAGI. Between the trimmed V and J ends, which lost 8 bases and 3 bases, there was a span of 11 bases. CDR3 length equals 13 residues. CDR3 nucleotides: TGTGCCAGCCAGCAGGGGAACAATCAGCCCCAGCATTTT. This sequence encodes CASQQGNNQPQHF.

The chain joins TRBV12-3 or TRBV12-4 to TRBJ2-1; D is ambiguous. V lost 5 bases to trimming and J lost 5 bases, with 10 bases between them. There are 13 residues in the CDR3. For the CDR3, the DNA is TGTGCCAGCAGTAAGGATTTAAACAATGAGCAGTTCTTC. It is translated as CASSKDLNNEQFF.

The chain couples TRBV9 to TRBJ2-5; possibly TRBD1 for D (7 bases). Trimming stripped 0 bases from V and 5 bases from J, with 14 bases between. Looked up from germline, CDR1 is SGDLS and CDR2 is YYNGEE. The CDR3 sequence is 15 residues long. The CDR3 DNA reads TGTGCCAGCAGCGTAGTAGGAGGGGGCGGCGAGACCCAGTACTTC. It translates to CASSVVGGGGETQYF.

This clone was recorded at least ten times. The V and J genes are TRBV28 and TRBJ2-7; 9 bases align to TRBD1. The CDR3 length is 18 residues. V shed 5 bases and J 6 bases; nucleotides not matched to a gene: 20. Germline CDR1 and CDR2: MDHEN and SYDVKM. CDR3 sequence reads: CASSIRGPGQGNPVEQYV. The CDR3 nucleotides are TGTGCCAGCAGTATCCGGGGCCCGGGACAGGGAAATCCGGTCGAGCAGTACGTC.

This clone has only a few counts. The chain carries TRBV18 and TRBJ1-2, with a weak D call TRBD1 (6 bases). Per the germline V gene, CDR1 is KGHSH and CDR2 is LQKENI. The CDR3 has 13 amino acids. V lost 3 bases and J lost 6, with 11 bases in between. The CDR3 here is CASSPRQEDGYTF. As DNA, the CDR3 is TGTGCCAGCTCACCCCGACAGGAAGATGGCTACACCTTC.

The genes are TRBV19 and TRBJ1-5, with D possibly TRBD1 on 6 matching bases. The CDR3 spans 14 residues. V was shortened by 1 base and J by 5 bases, with 9 bases between the two germline ends. Per germline, CDR1 LNHDA and CDR2 SQIVND (reference sequence). The CDR3 bases are TGTGCCAGTAGTATAGGACAGGCCCATCAGCCCCAGCATTTT. It codes for CASSIGQAHQPQHF.

Note on this clone: This CDR3 is also generated by other DNA sequences in the sample. J is TRBJ2-2 and V is TRBV9, with D perhaps TRBD2 (7 bases). Deletions cut 0 bases from V and 6 bases from J, with 12 bases between. The germline CDR1 and CDR2 sequences are SGDLS and YYNGEE. The CDR3 loop spans 15 amino acids. CDR3 DNA: TGTGCCAGCAGCGTAGGACCCGGGGGGCCCGGGGAGCTGTTTTTT. It yields the protein CASSVGPGGPGELFF.

This chain joins TRBV5-1 and TRBJ1-2; the D is unclear. CDR3 length: 15 amino acids. Trimming took 4 bases from V and 7 from J, leaving 20 bases between them. Germline V CDR1 and CDR2: SGHRS, YFSETQ. The CDR3 DNA reads as TGCGCCAGCAGCATCCAGGACGGTTTTTCTGGTGGCTACACCTTC. This translates into CASSIQDGFSGGYTF. Drawing the rest from reference TRBV5-1 and TRBJ1-2, the complete variable domain is KAGVTQTPRYLIKTRGQQVTLSCSPISGHRSVSWYQQTPGQGLQFLFEYFSETQRNKGNFPGRFSGRQFSNSRSEMNVSTLELGDSALYLCASSIQDGFSGGYTFGSGTRLTVV.

V usage is TRBV15 and J usage is TRBJ2-7, with D possibly matching TRBD2 (5 bases). Trimming pared 4 bases from V and 6 bases from J, leaving 10 bases between. Germline values: CDR1 LNHNV, CDR2 YYDKDF (reference sequence). This CDR3 contains 12 residues. In DNA, the CDR3 is TGTGCCACCAGCACCACTAGTAGCGAGCAGTACTTC. As protein: CATSTTSSEQYF.

CDR3 protein: CASSSGRGYTF. CDR3 in DNA: TGTGCCAGCAGTTCGGGGCGCGGCTACACCTTC. This chain links TRBV28 with TRBJ1-2, with D perhaps TRBD1 (5 bases). Trimming stripped 4 bases from V and 8 bases from J, with 8 bases between. Germline CDR1 reads MDHEN; CDR2 reads SYDVKM. The CDR3 runs 11 residues.

The chain employs TRBV7-6 and TRBJ2-6; D may correspond to TRBD1 or TRBD2 (5 bases each). The CDR3 spans 20 residues. Germline V CDR1 and CDR2: SGHVS, FNYEAQ. The V end was cut by 1 base, the J end by 3 bases, with 22 bases between. The chain's CDR3 is CASSLGTPRGAWVGANVLTF. CDR3 sequence (DNA): TGTGCCAGCAGCTTAGGGACCCCGAGGGGCGCGTGGGTTGGGGCCAACGTCCTGACTTTC. The whole variable domain, remainder taken from reference TRBV7-6 and TRBJ2-6, is GAGVSQSPRYKVTKRGQDVALRCDPISGHVSLYWYRQALGQGPEFLTYFNYEAQQDKSGLPNDRFSAERPEGSISTLTIQRTEQRDSAMYRCASSLGTPRGAWVGANVLTFGAGSRLTVL.

In the case of this clone: Other DNA sequences of this sample code for an identical CDR3. This sequence joins TRBV20-1 and TRBJ1-3; D is unresolved. The CDR3 is 11 amino acids. Trimming shortened V by 6 bases and J by 1 base, and 4 bases separated the two germline ends. Germline V gene lookup returns CDR1 DFQATT and CDR2 SNEGSKA (reference sequence). The CDR3 here is CSATSGNTIYF. The CDR3 DNA sequence: TGCAGTGCCACTTCTGGAAACACCATATATTTT.

V and J are TRBV4-1 and TRBJ2-5; the match to TRBD1 covers 12 bases. Germline CDR1 is MGHRA and CDR2 is YSYEKL. The CDR3 runs 14 residues. V shed 6 bases and J 3 bases; nucleotides not matched to a gene: 2. CDR3 region: CASRGQGAKETQYF. For the CDR3, the DNA is TGCGCCAGCAGGGGACAGGGGGCAAAAGAGACCCAGTACTTC.

The chain links TRBV6-5 to TRBJ1-2; no firm D call. This CDR3 contains 15 residues. The germline V gene encodes CDR1 MNHEY and CDR2 SVGAGI. With 2 bases removed from V and 1 base from J, the gap between germline ends came to 11 bases. DNA of the CDR3: TGTGCCAGCAGTTACGCGTCGAAACATAACTATGGCTACACCTTC. It codes for CASSYASKHNYGYTF.

The chain carries TRBV2 and TRBJ1-1; 8 bases map to TRBD1. Germline CDR1 SNHLY, CDR2 FYNNEI. The CDR3 runs 14 residues. V trimming: 5 bases; J trimming: 5 bases; junction bases outside the gene matches: 7. The CDR3 sequence is CASSNDRGRTEAFF. The CDR3 coding sequence is TGTGCCAGCAGTAATGACAGGGGCAGGACTGAAGCTTTCTTT.

The chain links TRBV5-8 to TRBJ2-5; no reliable D call. V was shortened by 1 base and J by 4 bases, with 5 bases between the two germline ends. The CDR3 covers 12 residues. Germline V gene sequence: CDR1 SGHTS, CDR2 YDEGEE. CDR3 in DNA: TGTGCCAGCAGCTTGAGGTTAGAGACCCAGTACTTC. Translating it yields CASSLRLETQYF.

The rearrangement uses TRBV30 and TRBJ2-6; the D gene is possibly TRBD2 (5 bases). CDR1 is GTSNPN and CDR2 is SVGIG in the germline V gene (reference sequence). V dropped 1 base and J dropped 15 bases, with 19 bases sitting between them. The CDR3 spans 14 residues. The CDR3 spells CAWSEGWRTPGLTF. The CDR3 DNA reads as TGTGCCTGGAGTGAAGGCTGGAGGACTCCCGGCCTGACTTTC.

The chain recombines TRBV12-5 with TRBJ1-2; tentatively, D is TRBD1 (5 bases). The CDR3 is 12 amino acids. Trimming shortened V by 11 bases and J by 5 bases, and 15 bases separated the two germline ends. Germline lookup yields CDR1 LGHNT and CDR2 FRNRAP. The CDR3 sequence is CAGGTSLYGYTF. CDR3 nucleotides: TGTGCTGGGGGGACTTCCCTATATGGCTACACCTTC.